This TCR beta chain was observed in a study of cytomegalovirus exposure and HLA in healthy donors. Study-wide results and caveats: Later work associated 16,951 TCR beta sequences with HLA alleles at 0.05 false discovery rate. Later analysis showed most CMV-associated TCR beta chains appearing HLA-restricted. Association of a missense DCLRE1C variant with TCR beta V- and J-gene trimming was reported in a later analysis.

The PCR employed 60 Vbeta primers together with 13 Jbeta primers. Sequencing used immunoSEQ multiplex PCR; TCRdb keeps in-frame clones, though not all of them. The sample lists about 120,000 clones; approximately 72% were seen once. In the case of this clone: Antigen specificity is unknown.

This CDR3 spans 14 amino acids. The germline V and J ends were trimmed by 3 bases and 2 bases, with 10 bases remaining between them. Looked up from germline, CDR1 is MGHDK and CDR2 is SYGVNS. Everyone who donated was a healthy bone marrow donor. The material sequenced was PBMCs. The TCR comes from a man aged 18 to 30 in good health and CMV-seronegative. The J gene is TRBJ1-1, the V gene TRBV25-1; no reliable D call. In nucleotides, the CDR3 is TGTGCCAGCAGTGATTTTGGAGGCAACACTGAAGCTTTCTTT. This gives the protein CASSDFGGNTEAFF.